This T cell receptor beta chain appears in the sequencing data of a study of cytotoxic CD8 clonotypes in ibrutinib-treated CLL. Study context: The sample average was 255,043 productive templates and approximately 94,000 productive rearrangements. Findings of the study overall: The study sampled sustained-remission and progressing patients at different times. The clonality rise at ibrutinib response reflected private clonotype expansion.

Sequenced by immunoSEQ multiplex PCR; TCRdb stores in-frame clones only, minus some. The sample records under 200,000 clones, under 85% being singletons. Notes on this clone: As yet, its antigen is unknown.

V was cut by 5 bases and J by 2 bases, with 13 bases left in between. This CDR3 is 15 amino acids long. Germline V gene lookup returns CDR1 SGHNT and CDR2 YENEEA. This TCR came from a human donor with chronic lymphocytic leukemia. The source was PBMCs, collected after 24 months of ibrutinib treatment. The chain recombines TRBV11-3 with TRBJ1-3; D is uncertain. This CDR3 reads CASSEGGLAGNTIYF. The CDR3 bases are TGTGCCAGCAGCGAGGGAGGGCTGGCTGGAAACACCATATATTTT. Full variable domain (missing parts from reference TRBV11-3 and TRBJ1-3): EAGVVQSPRYKIIEKKQPVAFWCNPISGHNTLYWYLQNLGQGPELLIRYENEEAVDDSQLPKDRFSAERLKGVDSTLKIQPAELGDSAVYLCASSEGGLAGNTIYFGEGSWLTVV.